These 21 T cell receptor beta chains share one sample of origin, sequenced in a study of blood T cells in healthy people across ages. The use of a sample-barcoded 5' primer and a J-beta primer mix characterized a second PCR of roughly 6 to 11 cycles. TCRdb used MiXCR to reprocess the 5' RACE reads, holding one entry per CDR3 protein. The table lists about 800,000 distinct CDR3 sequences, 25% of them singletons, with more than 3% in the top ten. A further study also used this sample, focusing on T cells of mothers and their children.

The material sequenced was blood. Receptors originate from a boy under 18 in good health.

The CDR3 loop is CASSSHRDSSYEQYF. The CDR3 nucleotides read TGTGCCAGCAGCTCTCACCGGGACAGTTCCTACGAGCAGTACTTC. V usage is TRBV11-3 and J usage is TRBJ2-7, with TRBD1 matching 7 bases. Losses at the gene ends were 4 bases for V and 1 base for J; bases not matched to a gene: 7. CDR1 is SGHNT and CDR2 is YENEEA in the germline V gene. This CDR3 has 15 amino acids.

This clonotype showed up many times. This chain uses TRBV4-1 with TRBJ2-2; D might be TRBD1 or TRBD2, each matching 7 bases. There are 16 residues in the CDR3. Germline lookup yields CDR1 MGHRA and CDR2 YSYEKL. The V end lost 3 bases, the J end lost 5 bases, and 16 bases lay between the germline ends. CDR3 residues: CASSHPRGGWTGELFF. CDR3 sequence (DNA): TGCGCCAGCAGCCACCCCAGGGGGGGGTGGACCGGGGAGCTGTTTTTT.

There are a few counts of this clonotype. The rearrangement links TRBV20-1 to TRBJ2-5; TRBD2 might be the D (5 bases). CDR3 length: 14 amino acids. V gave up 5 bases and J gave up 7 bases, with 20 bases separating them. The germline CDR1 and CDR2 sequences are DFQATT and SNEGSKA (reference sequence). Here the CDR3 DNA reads TGCAGTGCTGGACCGGGAACAGTTCATGGGACCCAGTACTTC. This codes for CSAGPGTVHGTQYF.

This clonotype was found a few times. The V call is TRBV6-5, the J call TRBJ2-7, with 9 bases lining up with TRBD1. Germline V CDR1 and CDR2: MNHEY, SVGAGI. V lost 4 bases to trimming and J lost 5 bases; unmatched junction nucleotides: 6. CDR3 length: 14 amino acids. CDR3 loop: CASSLDRGIDEQYF. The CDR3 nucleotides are TGTGCCAGCAGTTTAGACAGGGGGATCGACGAGCAGTACTTC.

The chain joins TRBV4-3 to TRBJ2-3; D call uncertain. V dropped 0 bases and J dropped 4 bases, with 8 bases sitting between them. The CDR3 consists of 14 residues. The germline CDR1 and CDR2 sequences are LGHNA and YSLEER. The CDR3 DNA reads TGCGCCAGCAGCCAAGAACGCGCGCCAGATACGCAGTATTTT. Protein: CASSQERAPDTQYF.

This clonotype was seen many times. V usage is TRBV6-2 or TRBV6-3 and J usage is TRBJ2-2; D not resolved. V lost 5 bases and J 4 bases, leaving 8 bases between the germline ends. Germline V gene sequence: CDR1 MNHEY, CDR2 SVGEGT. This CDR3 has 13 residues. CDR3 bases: TGTGCCAGCAGTCGGTTGGGCACCGGGGAGCTGTTTTTT. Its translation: CASSRLGTGELFF.

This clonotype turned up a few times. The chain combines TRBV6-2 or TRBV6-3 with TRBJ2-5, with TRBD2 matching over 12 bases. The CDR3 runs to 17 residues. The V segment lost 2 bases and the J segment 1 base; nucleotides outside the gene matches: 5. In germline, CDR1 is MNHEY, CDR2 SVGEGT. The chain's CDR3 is CASSYMVLAGGQETQYF. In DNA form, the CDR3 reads TGTGCCAGCAGTTACATGGTACTAGCGGGGGGCCAAGAGACCCAGTACTTC.

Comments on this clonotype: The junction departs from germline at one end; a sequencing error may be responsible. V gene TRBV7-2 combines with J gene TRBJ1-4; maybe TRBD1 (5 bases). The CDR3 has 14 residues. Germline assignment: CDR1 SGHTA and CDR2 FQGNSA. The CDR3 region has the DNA TGCGCCAGCAGTCCGGGACCTACTAATGAAAAACTGTTTTTT. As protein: CASSPGPTNEKLFF.

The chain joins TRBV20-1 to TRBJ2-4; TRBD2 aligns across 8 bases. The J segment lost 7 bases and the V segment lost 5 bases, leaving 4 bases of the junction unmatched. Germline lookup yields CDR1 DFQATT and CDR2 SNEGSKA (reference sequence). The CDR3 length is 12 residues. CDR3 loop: CSAGSGGNIQYF. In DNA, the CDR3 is TGCAGTGCTGGGTCGGGGGGGAACATTCAGTACTTC.

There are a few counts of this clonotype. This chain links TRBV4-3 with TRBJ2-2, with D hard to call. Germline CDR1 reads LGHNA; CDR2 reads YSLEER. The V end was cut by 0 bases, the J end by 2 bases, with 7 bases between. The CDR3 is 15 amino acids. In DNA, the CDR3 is TGCGCCAGCAGCCAAGAGAGATCAAACACCGGGGAGCTGTTTTTT. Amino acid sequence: CASSQERSNTGELFF.

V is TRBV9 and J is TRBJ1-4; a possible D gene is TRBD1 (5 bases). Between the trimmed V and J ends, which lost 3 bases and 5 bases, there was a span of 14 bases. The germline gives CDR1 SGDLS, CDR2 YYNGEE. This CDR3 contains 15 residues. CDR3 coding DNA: TGTGCCAGCAGCGCGATTCAGGGCGGGAATGAAAAACTGTTTTTT. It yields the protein CASSAIQGGNEKLFF.

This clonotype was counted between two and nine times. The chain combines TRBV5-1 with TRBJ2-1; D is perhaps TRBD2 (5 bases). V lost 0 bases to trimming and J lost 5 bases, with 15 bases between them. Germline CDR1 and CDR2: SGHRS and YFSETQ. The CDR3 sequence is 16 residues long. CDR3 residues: CASSLGLAQPDNEQFF. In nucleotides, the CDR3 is TGCGCCAGCAGCTTGGGGCTAGCCCAACCCGACAATGAGCAGTTCTTC.

The CDR3 is CSVALAGASSYEQYF. Here the CDR3 DNA reads TGCAGCGTTGCCCTAGCGGGGGCGAGCTCCTACGAGCAGTACTTC. The chain couples TRBV29-1 to TRBJ2-7; 10 bases fit TRBD2. Trimming removed 4 bases from V and 0 bases from J; junction bases left unmatched: 6. The CDR3 sequence is 15 residues long. CDR1 SQVTM and CDR2 ANQGSEA come from the germline V gene.

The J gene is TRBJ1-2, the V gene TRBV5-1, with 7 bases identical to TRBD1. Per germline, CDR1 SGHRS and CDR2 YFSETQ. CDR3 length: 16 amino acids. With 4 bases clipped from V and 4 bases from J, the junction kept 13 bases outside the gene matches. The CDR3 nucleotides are TGCGCCAGCAGCATCCGGGACAGCGCCTTGTTCTATGGCTACACCTTC. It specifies CASSIRDSALFYGYTF.

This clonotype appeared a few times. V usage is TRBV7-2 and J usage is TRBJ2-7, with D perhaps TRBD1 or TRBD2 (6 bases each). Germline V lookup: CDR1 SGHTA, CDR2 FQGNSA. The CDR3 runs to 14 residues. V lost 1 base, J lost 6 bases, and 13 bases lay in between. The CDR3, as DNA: TGTGCCAGCAGCTTAGTTTCCGGGGGCGGCGAGCAGTACTTC. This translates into CASSLVSGGGEQYF.

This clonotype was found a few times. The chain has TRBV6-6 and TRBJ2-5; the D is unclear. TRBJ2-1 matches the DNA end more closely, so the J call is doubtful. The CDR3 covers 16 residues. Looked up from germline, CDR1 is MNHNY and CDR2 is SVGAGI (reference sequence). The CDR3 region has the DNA TGTGCCAGCAGTTACTCGCTAGGGAACTACAATGATGCGCAGTTCTTC. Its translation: CASSYSLGNYNDAQFF.

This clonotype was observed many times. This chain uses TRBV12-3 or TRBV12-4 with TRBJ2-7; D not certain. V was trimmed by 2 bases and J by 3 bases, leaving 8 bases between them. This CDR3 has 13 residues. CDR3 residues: CASSLFLNYEQYF. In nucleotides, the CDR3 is TGTGCCAGCAGTTTATTTTTGAACTACGAGCAGTACTTC.

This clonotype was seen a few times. The CDR3 region is CASSLMSGQPNEQFF. CDR3 DNA: TGTGCCAGCAGCTTAATGTCGGGCCAGCCCAATGAGCAGTTCTTC. The rearrangement joins TRBV7-2 to TRBJ2-5; D remains unclear. The J call is doubtful: the DNA matches TRBJ2-1 better. Germline lookup yields CDR1 SGHTA and CDR2 FQGNSA. There are 15 residues in the CDR3.

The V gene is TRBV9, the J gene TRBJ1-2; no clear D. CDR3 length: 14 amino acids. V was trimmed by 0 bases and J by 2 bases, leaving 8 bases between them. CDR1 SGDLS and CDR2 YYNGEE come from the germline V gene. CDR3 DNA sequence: TGTGCCAGCAGCGTAGACAACGGCAACTATGGCTACACCTTC. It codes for CASSVDNGNYGYTF.

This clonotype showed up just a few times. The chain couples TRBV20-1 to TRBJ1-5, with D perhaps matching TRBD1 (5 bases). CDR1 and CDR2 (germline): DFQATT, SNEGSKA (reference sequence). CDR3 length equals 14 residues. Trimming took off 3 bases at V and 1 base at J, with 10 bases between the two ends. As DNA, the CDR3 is TGCAGTGCTAGTTACCGACAGAGCAATCAGCCCCAGCATTTT. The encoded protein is CSASYRQSNQPQHF.

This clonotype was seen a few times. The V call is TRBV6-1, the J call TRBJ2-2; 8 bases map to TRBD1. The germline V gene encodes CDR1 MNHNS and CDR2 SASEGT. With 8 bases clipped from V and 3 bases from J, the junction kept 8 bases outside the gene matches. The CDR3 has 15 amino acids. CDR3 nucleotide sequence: TGTGCCAGCGGTATTAACAGGGGGGACACCGGGGAGCTGTTTTTT. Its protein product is CASGINRGDTGELFF.